The source of this TCR beta chain is a study of shared clonotypes between healthy human individuals. Across the whole study: A few men and a couple of women, aged 18 to 49, were donors.

Concerning this clone itself: The antigen remains unidentified.

How the authors handled the data: ImmunoSEQ output held junction-only sequences without quality scores, so filtering differed. Only in-frame clones appear in the TCRdb table, and some are missing; sequencing was by immunoSEQ multiplex PCR. V and J calls and clone size are copied from that table; D and trimming were computed from the DNA. Among around 700,000 clones listed, 55% to 85% were seen once. All participating donors were Caucasian adults from Nashville, Tennessee. Study-wide points: Sorted-subset sequencing, rarefaction showed, was incomplete despite large depth.

The CDR3 runs 16 residues. The germline V gene encodes CDR1 KGHSH and CDR2 LQKENI. Trimming cost V 3 bases and J 6 bases; bases outside gene matches: 11. Material: memory CD4+ T cells sorted from blood. The subset was: CD45RA-negative fraction. The chain carries TRBV18 and TRBJ2-1; 7 bases map to TRBD2. The sequence derives from a woman in her 30s in good health. CDR3 sequence (DNA): TGTGCCAGCTCACCCTTCCCAGCGGGATTAGCCAATGAGCAGTTCTTC. This codes for CASSPFPAGLANEQFF.